The 2 T cell receptor beta chains below were found in one sample sequenced in a study of spatial heterogeneity in lung cancer. Time point described: sample taken at primary tumor resection. TCRdb recomputed calls from the 5' RACE reads with MiXCR, one row per CDR3 protein. The table lists approximately 18,000 distinct CDR3 sequences, approximately 9.6% of them singletons, with 20% to 25% in the top ten. Study-wide results and caveats: Tumor mutation counts were tracked by expanded intratumoral alpha and beta TCR counts.

No cognate antigen is known for these TCRs. Sequences were derived from lung tumor tissue, sampled at surgery. These receptor sequences come from a female donor with early-stage non-small cell lung cancer.

In this sample, this clonotype turned up a few times. This beta chain lies outside the target of a library built for alpha chains; its clone size means little. The genes are TRBV19 and TRBJ1-1, with D maybe TRBD1 (5 bases). With 6 bases removed from V and 0 bases from J, the gap between germline ends came to 14 bases. CDR1 is LNHDA, CDR2 SQIVND, per germline (reference sequence). CDR3 length: 15 amino acids. This CDR3 reads CASRPPPQVNTEAFF. Written as DNA, the CDR3 is TGTGCCAGTAGGCCCCCCCCACAGGTGAACACTGAAGCTTTCTTT.

A word on this clonotype: The library was prepared for alpha chains; this beta chain is a stray read, so its frequency means little. This chain joins TRBV7-2 and TRBJ2-7, with D possibly matching TRBD2 (6 bases). Germline V gene sequence: CDR1 SGHTA, CDR2 FQGNSA. Trimming cost V 0 bases and J 0 bases, with 12 bases left between them. The length of the CDR3 is 16 residues. In nucleotides, the CDR3 is TGTGCCAGCAGCTTAGCGCGGGGTTATATCTCCTACGAGCAGTACTTC. Translated: CASSLARGYISYEQYF.